Listed here are 22 T cell receptor beta chains from one sample, sequenced in a study of T cells after yellow fever vaccination. MiXCR, applied by TCRdb to the 5' RACE reads, yields one record per CDR3 protein. The sample yields around 360,000 distinct CDR3 sequences, under 14% seen once. The source material was PBMCs, sampled on the day of the first yellow fever vaccination. The receptors here all came from a man aged 18 to 29 who received the YFV17D yellow fever vaccine.

This clonotype has more than one count but fewer than ten. The V gene is TRBV4-2, the J gene TRBJ2-3; a possible D gene is TRBD1 (7 bases). V gave up 0 bases and J gave up 8 bases, with 12 bases separating them. Looked up from germline, CDR1 is LGHNA and CDR2 is YNFKEQ. The CDR3 contains 14 residues. Here the CDR3 reads CASSQDSQGGTQYF. CDR3 bases: TGTGCCAGCAGCCAAGATTCCCAGGGGGGTACGCAGTATTTT.

The chain uses TRBV6-6 and TRBJ1-1, with unresolved D. The germline gives CDR1 MNHNY, CDR2 SVGAGI (reference sequence). The CDR3 runs 13 residues. The V and J ends lost 1 base and 7 bases respectively, with 10 bases between them. CDR3 region: CASSYLSQNEAFF. DNA of the CDR3: TGTGCCAGCAGTTACTTGTCACAGAATGAAGCTTTCTTT.

This clonotype has only a few counts. This chain connects TRBV9 to TRBJ2-5; D call uncertain. Trimming left V 0 bases short and J 2 bases short, with 11 bases between. CDR1 and CDR2 from the germline V gene are SGDLS and YYNGEE. The CDR3 has 15 amino acids. The CDR3 reads CASSVGALIQETQYF. The CDR3 DNA follows: TGTGCCAGCAGCGTAGGCGCACTTATACAAGAGACCCAGTACTTC.

This clonotype was counted at least ten times. CDR3 coding DNA: TGTGCCAGCAGTTACGGGAGTCAGCCCCAGCATTTT. It encodes CASSYGSQPQHF. The gene calls are TRBV6-6 and TRBJ1-5; no reliable D call. The CDR3 loop spans 12 amino acids. V lost 2 bases and J lost 6, with 5 bases in between. Germline loops: CDR1 MNHNY, CDR2 SVGAGI (reference sequence).

V is TRBV28 and J is TRBJ1-2; 10 nucleotides align to TRBD1. Unmatched junction bases numbered 9, after V lost 7 bases and J lost 4 bases. The length of the CDR3 is 15 residues. Germline CDR1 MDHEN, CDR2 SYDVKM. CDR3: CASTAGTGASYGYTF. As DNA, the CDR3 is TGTGCCAGCACCGCCGGGACAGGGGCTTCCTATGGCTACACCTTC.

In its sample, this clonotype was seen a few times. The rearrangement joins TRBV20-1 to TRBJ2-1, with TRBD1 matching 7 bases. CDR3 length: 14 amino acids. V lost 2 bases and J lost 5; bases outside the gene matches: 6. CDR1 and CDR2 (germline): DFQATT, SNEGSKA (reference sequence). The CDR3 here is CSARTGTVNNEQFF. The CDR3 DNA sequence: TGCAGTGCTAGAACCGGGACAGTAAACAATGAGCAGTTCTTC.

This clonotype has only a few counts. J is TRBJ2-4 and V is TRBV4-1; 14 nucleotides agree with TRBD2. Germline CDR1 reads MGHRA; CDR2 reads YSYEKL. The junction had 3 bases not matched to a gene; V was cut back by 1 base and J by 1 base. The length of the CDR3 is 18 residues. Here the CDR3 DNA reads TGCGCCAGCAGCCAAGGACTAGCGGGGGGGTCGGCCAAAAACATTCAGTACTTC. Protein product: CASSQGLAGGSAKNIQYF.

The chain recombines TRBV7-2 with TRBJ2-1, with TRBD2 matching over 10 bases. This CDR3 region has 16 residues. Germline V gene data show CDR1 as SGHTA and CDR2 as FQGNSA. J gave up 9 bases and V 2 bases, and 10 bases lay outside the gene matches. CDR3 DNA: TGTGCCAGCAGCTTAATGCCAGCGGGGGGGCCTAGTGAGCAGTTCTTC. Translated, it gives CASSLMPAGGPSEQFF.

The chain employs TRBV19 and TRBJ2-7, with TRBD1 identical over 10 bases. V lost 7 bases and J lost 7; bases outside the gene matches: 7. Per the germline V gene, CDR1 is LNHDA and CDR2 is SQIVND (reference sequence). CDR3 length: 13 amino acids. The DNA of the CDR3 is TGTGCCAGTAAGGGGACAGGGGCCTGGGAGCAGTACTTC. It specifies CASKGTGAWEQYF.

This chain connects TRBV7-9 to TRBJ2-1, with D possibly matching TRBD1 (5 bases). The CDR3 extends over 17 amino acids. The V gene lost 4 bases and the J gene lost 5 bases, with 21 bases spanning the gap. The germline V gene encodes CDR1 SEHNR and CDR2 FQNEAQ (reference sequence). The CDR3: CASSSPVDSGNNNEQFF. CDR3 in DNA: TGTGCCAGCAGCTCCCCTGTTGACAGTGGGAATAACAATGAGCAGTTCTTC.

V gene TRBV20-1 combines with J gene TRBJ2-3; D call uncertain. This CDR3 contains 14 residues. Germline V CDR1 and CDR2: DFQATT, SNEGSKA (reference sequence). V dropped 2 bases and J dropped 0 bases, with 9 bases sitting between them. The chain's CDR3 is CSARLQLSTDTQYF. For the CDR3, the DNA is TGCAGTGCTAGATTGCAACTTAGCACAGATACGCAGTATTTT.

This chain's CDR3 is CATSGLGQGAVHTF. CDR3 coding DNA: TGTGCCACCAGCGGATTGGGACAGGGGGCGGTCCACACCTTC. This rearrangement joins TRBV15 to TRBJ1-2; 12 bases map to TRBD1. V gave up 5 bases and J gave up 12 bases; unmatched junction bases: 10. CDR1 and CDR2 from the germline V gene are LNHNV and YYDKDF (reference sequence). The CDR3 contains 14 residues.

This clonotype was detected ten times or more. The chain uses TRBV29-1 and TRBJ2-2; 11 nucleotides align to TRBD2. CDR1 is SQVTM and CDR2 is ANQGSEA in the germline V gene. V shed 4 bases, J shed 4 bases, and the junction held 2 bases outside the gene matches. CDR3 length equals 14 residues. As DNA, the CDR3 is TGCAGCGTTGTCACTAGCGGGGGCACCGGGGAGCTGTTTTTT. Translation: CSVVTSGGTGELFF.

This clonotype came up a few times. This chain links TRBV20-1 with TRBJ2-1; D call uncertain. This CDR3 is built from 13 residues. V was cut by 6 bases and J by 6 bases, with 15 bases left in between. Germline CDR1 and CDR2: DFQATT and SNEGSKA (reference sequence). CDR3 protein: CSARQQIGNEQFF. The CDR3 DNA is TGCAGTGCCAGACAACAAATTGGCAATGAGCAGTTCTTC.

This clonotype has only a few counts. The chain joins TRBV4-1 to TRBJ1-1; D is undetermined. Germline CDR1 and CDR2: MGHRA and YSYEKL. The V and J ends lost 2 bases and 2 bases respectively, with 9 bases between them. The CDR3 is made up of 14 amino acids. CDR3 loop: CASSQSQDNTEAFF. As DNA, the CDR3 is TGCGCCAGCAGCCAATCCCAGGATAACACTGAAGCTTTCTTT.

This clonotype has ten or more counts. This chain connects TRBV7-9 to TRBJ1-2; D ambiguous. Germline V gene data show CDR1 as SEHNR and CDR2 as FQNEAQ (reference sequence). The CDR3 runs to 15 residues. V lost 1 base and J lost 4, with 13 bases in between. The CDR3, as DNA: TGTGCCAGCAGCTTAGGGGTTTTGGTTGGCTATGGCTACACCTTC. Its protein product is CASSLGVLVGYGYTF. The full variable domain, its missing parts supplied by reference TRBV7-9 and TRBJ1-2, is DTGVSQNPRHKITKRGQNVTFRCDPISEHNRLYWYRQTLGQGPEFLTYFQNEAQLEKSRLLSDRFSAERPKGSFSTLEIQRTEQGDSAMYLCASSLGVLVGYGYTFGSGTRLTVV.

This clonotype was recorded a few times. V usage is TRBV5-1 and J usage is TRBJ2-1; 11 bases line up with TRBD1. CDR1 is SGHRS, CDR2 YFSETQ, per germline. The CDR3 is made up of 14 amino acids. The junction had 7 bases not matched to a gene; V was cut back by 7 bases and J by 7 bases. The CDR3 nucleotides are TGCGCCAGCCTTGGGACAGGGGGACGGAATGAGCAGTTCTTC. It translates to CASLGTGGRNEQFF.

V usage is TRBV7-2 and J usage is TRBJ1-2, with D perhaps matching TRBD1 (5 bases). CDR1 SGHTA and CDR2 FQGNSA come from the germline V gene. Trimming pared 5 bases from V and 8 bases from J, leaving 21 bases between. The CDR3 is 15 amino acids. The CDR3 loop reads CASSPTGTDSMGYTF. For the CDR3, the DNA is TGTGCCAGCAGCCCAACCGGGACCGATTCTATGGGCTACACCTTC.

J is TRBJ1-1 and V is TRBV5-1; 8 bases agree with TRBD1. This CDR3 contains 16 residues. Germline V gene data show CDR1 as SGHRS and CDR2 as YFSETQ. Trimming cost V 0 bases and J 1 base; bases outside gene matches: 5. The CDR3 spells CASSLVTQGANTEAFF. CDR3 nucleotide sequence: TGCGCCAGCAGCTTGGTCACCCAGGGGGCGAACACTGAAGCTTTCTTT.

The chain is built from TRBV7-2 and TRBJ2-3; 8 bases map to TRBD2. V was clipped by 5 bases and J by 0 bases; unmatched bases: 10. The germline gives CDR1 SGHTA, CDR2 FQGNSA. The CDR3 covers 17 residues. This CDR3 is CASSPAPGGGSTDTQYF. The CDR3 DNA follows: TGTGCCAGCAGCCCAGCCCCGGGGGGGGGTAGCACAGATACGCAGTATTTT.

This chain links TRBV7-9 with TRBJ2-3; D not resolved. V was cut by 5 bases and J by 1 base, with 16 bases left in between. CDR1 is SEHNR and CDR2 is FQNEAQ in the germline V gene (reference sequence). CDR3 size: 16 residues. CDR3 residues: CASSNLPSAGTDTQYF. CDR3 DNA: TGTGCCAGCAGCAACCTGCCCAGCGCTGGCACAGATACGCAGTATTTT.

This chain joins TRBV29-1 and TRBJ1-2, with TRBD1 matching 7 bases. Germline CDR1 and CDR2: SQVTM and ANQGSEA. The V and J ends lost 8 bases and 5 bases, in that order; junction bases with no gene match: 8. The CDR3 extends over 12 amino acids. The CDR3: CSSRDSKYGYTF. CDR3 coding DNA: TGCAGCTCGCGGGACAGCAAATATGGCTACACCTTC.